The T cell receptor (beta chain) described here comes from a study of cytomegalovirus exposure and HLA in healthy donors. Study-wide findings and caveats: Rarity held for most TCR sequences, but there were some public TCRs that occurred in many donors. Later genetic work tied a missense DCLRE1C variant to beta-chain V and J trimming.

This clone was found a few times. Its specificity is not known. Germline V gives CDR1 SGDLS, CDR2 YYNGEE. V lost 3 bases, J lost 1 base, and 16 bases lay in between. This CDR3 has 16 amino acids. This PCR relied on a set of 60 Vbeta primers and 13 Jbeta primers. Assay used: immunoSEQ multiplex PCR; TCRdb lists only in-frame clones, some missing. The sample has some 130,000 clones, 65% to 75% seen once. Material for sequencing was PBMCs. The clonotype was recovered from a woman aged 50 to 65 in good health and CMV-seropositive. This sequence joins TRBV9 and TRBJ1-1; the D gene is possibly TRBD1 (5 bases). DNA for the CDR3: TGTGCCAGCAGCGCCCACGACAGCTCCTCGAACACTGAAGCTTTCTTT. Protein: CASSAHDSSSNTEAFF.